This TCR beta chain was recovered during a study of T cell responses to AZD1222 COVID-19 vaccine. This table comes from immunoSEQ multiplex PCR, and its TCRdb copy is limited to in-frame clones, with some not included. The repertoire holds approximately 140,000 clones, roughly nine tenths seen once, with 4.5% to 6.5% in the top ten. The CDR3 is 13 residues long. Deletions cut 0 bases from V and 5 bases from J, with 8 bases between. Per germline, CDR1 SGHRS and CDR2 YFSETQ. This receptor was identified in an adult in good health. The sequenced sample was peripheral blood, obtained on day 0 of AZD1222 vaccination. V gene TRBV5-1 combines with J gene TRBJ1-2; maybe TRBD1 (5 bases). This CDR3 is CASSLAPGYGYTF. The DNA of the CDR3 is TGCGCCAGCAGCTTGGCACCAGGGTATGGCTACACCTTC.